This TCR beta chain was profiled in a study of shared clonotypes between healthy human individuals. Notes on the study in general: Sharing across four donors was highest in naive CD4 (roughly 5%) and lowest in memory CD8 (roughly 0.4%).

Original methodology: From ImmunoSEQ came sequences covering only the junction and carrying no quality scores, so filtering differed. The repertoire was sequenced with immunoSEQ multiplex PCR; TCRdb's copy has only in-frame clones and lacks some. For V, J and clone size, that table is used; D and trimming come from the DNA. The data hold millions of clones, with approximately 94% observed a single time. Germline CDR1 and CDR2: GTSNPN and SVGIG (reference sequence). This CDR3 is built from 11 residues. Trimming left V 3 bases short and J 10 bases short, with 13 bases between. Every donor, a Caucasian adult, lived in Nashville, Tennessee. CD45RA+ naive and CD45RA-negative memory subsets were separated from CD4+ cells. Remarks on this clone: What it recognizes is unknown.

This sequence was found in a man younger than 35 in good health. Source material: naive CD4+ T cells sorted from blood. The subset denotes: CD45RA+ positively selected. The chain couples TRBV30 to TRBJ2-7; tentatively, D is TRBD2 (6 bases). CDR3 amino acids: CAWSSREFQYF. The CDR3 region has the DNA TGTGCCTGGAGCTCACGGGAGTTCCAGTACTTC.